The 10 T cell receptor beta chains below all came from one sample that was sequenced in a study of blood T cell repertoires in COVID-19. Clones were sequenced by immunoSEQ multiplex PCR, and TCRdb holds only the in-frame ones, with some missing. The data contain about 200,000 clones, 80% of them singletons. The sequenced sample was PBMCs or T cells enriched from blood (not recorded which). These receptors came from a woman aged 40 to 55 with acute COVID-19.

The rearrangement joins TRBV2 to TRBJ1-2; D is uncertain. This CDR3 comprises 15 residues. Per the germline V gene, CDR1 is SNHLY and CDR2 is FYNNEI. V shed 2 bases and J shed 0 bases, with 10 bases lying between them. This CDR3 reads CASSELRRANYGYTF. The CDR3 coding sequence is TGTGCCAGCAGTGAACTACGGAGGGCTAACTATGGCTACACCTTC.

The rearrangement links TRBV11-2 to TRBJ2-5; 12 bases are shared with TRBD2. Germline lookup yields CDR1 SGHAT and CDR2 FQNNGV. With V trimmed by 1 base and J by 4 bases, 1 base remained unmatched. CDR3 length: 15 amino acids. CDR3 sequence: CASSLGLAGAETQYF. CDR3 sequence (DNA): TGTGCCAGCAGCTTAGGACTAGCGGGGGCAGAGACCCAGTACTTC. Looking up the rest from reference TRBV11-2 and TRBJ2-5 gives the full variable domain: EAGVAQSPRYKIIEKRQSVAFWCNPISGHATLYWYQQILGQGPKLLIQFQNNGVVDDSQLPKDRFSAERLKGVDSTLKIQPAKLEDSAVYLCASSLGLAGAETQYFGPGTRLLVL.

This clone was observed at least ten times. The chain is built from TRBV5-1 and TRBJ2-2, with no clear D. The CDR3 extends over 14 amino acids. Trimming shortened V by 0 bases and J by 3 bases, and 6 bases separated the two germline ends. CDR1 is SGHRS, CDR2 YFSETQ, per germline. The CDR3 DNA reads TGCGCCAGCAGCTTGGGGCTTGACACCGGGGAGCTGTTTTTT. Translating gives CASSLGLDTGELFF.

The genes are TRBV12-3 or TRBV12-4 and TRBJ1-2; the D is unclear. This CDR3 comprises 13 residues. The V and J ends lost 3 bases and 4 bases respectively, with 9 bases between them. The CDR3 sequence: CASSLVASYGYTF. Here the CDR3 DNA reads TGTGCCAGCAGTTTGGTGGCAAGCTATGGCTACACCTTC.

This sequence joins TRBV29-1 and TRBJ2-2; tentatively, D is TRBD2 (7 bases). The V end lost 4 bases, the J end lost 7 bases, and 19 bases lay between the germline ends. Germline V gene lookup returns CDR1 SQVTM and CDR2 ANQGSEA. The CDR3 consists of 15 residues. The chain's CDR3 is CSVAGEGMVNGELFF. For the CDR3, the DNA is TGCAGCGTTGCAGGGGAGGGTATGGTAAACGGGGAGCTGTTTTTT.

The chain couples TRBV7-2 to TRBJ1-1, with D hard to call. V lost 1 base, J lost 3 bases, and 6 bases lay in between. The CDR3 sequence is 13 residues long. CDR1 and CDR2 from the germline V gene are SGHTA and FQGNSA. The CDR3 DNA is TGTGCCAGCAGCTTAGATGGGCACACTGAAGCTTTCTTT. As protein: CASSLDGHTEAFF. Full variable domain (missing parts from reference TRBV7-2 and TRBJ1-1): GAGVSQSPSNKVTEKGKDVELRCDPISGHTALYWYRQSLGQGLEFLIYFQGNSAPDKSGLPSDRFSAERTGGSVSTLTIQRTQQEDSAVYLCASSLDGHTEAFFGQGTRLTVV.

This chain joins TRBV27 and TRBJ1-2; D gene uncertain. This CDR3 has 16 amino acids. Germline lookup yields CDR1 MNHEY and CDR2 SMNVEV (reference sequence). Trimming took 3 bases from V and 2 from J, leaving 16 bases between them. The CDR3 coding sequence is TGTGCCAGCAGTTTGAACCTCAGAGGGAGGAACTATGGCTACACCTTC. This encodes CASSLNLRGRNYGYTF.

The J gene is TRBJ1-2, the V gene TRBV30, with unresolved D. Germline CDR1 is GTSNPN and CDR2 is SVGIG (reference sequence). There are 11 residues in the CDR3. The germline V and J ends were trimmed by 1 base and 3 bases, with 3 bases remaining between them. CDR3 DNA: TGTGCCTGGAGTGCGTACTATGGCTACACCTTC. It specifies CAWSAYYGYTF.

The chain has TRBV19 and TRBJ1-1; TRBD1 matches at 9 bases. The germline CDR1 and CDR2 sequences are LNHDA and SQIVND (reference sequence). This CDR3 region has 15 residues. V shed 4 bases, J shed 6 bases, and the junction held 9 bases outside the gene matches. CDR3 region: CASSTGQGGRAEAFF. DNA for the CDR3: TGTGCCAGTAGTACGGGACAGGGAGGAAGGGCTGAAGCTTTCTTT.

The chain recombines TRBV18 with TRBJ1-3, with 10 bases lining up with TRBD1. The CDR3 is 14 amino acids. CDR1 and CDR2 (germline): KGHSH, LQKENI. J was trimmed by 7 bases and V by 3 bases; bases with no gene match: 3. The CDR3 protein is CASSPGQGWNTIYF. CDR3 coding DNA: TGTGCCAGCTCACCGGGACAGGGGTGGAACACCATATATTTT.